This T cell receptor (beta chain) originates from a study of ipilimumab plus nivolumab after autologous stem cell transplantation. The wider study: A median of about eight nivolumab and about 5 ipilimumab doses were given. Both relapsed and primary refractory DLBCL were included.

Germline-derived CDR1 and CDR2 are SGHVS and FQNEAQ. The trim removed 4 bases at V and 3 bases at J, leaving 16 bases unmatched. The CDR3 consists of 19 residues. Sequencing was performed with immunoSEQ multiplex PCR; in TCRdb, only in-frame clones are kept and a portion is missing. This table holds about 22,000 clones, about 80% found once. The source is a male donor with diffuse large B-cell lymphoma. Sample: PBMCs, taken in a trial of ipilimumab plus nivolumab as post-transplant consolidation. This chain connects TRBV7-8 to TRBJ2-1, with TRBD2 identical over 9 bases. CDR3 coding DNA: TGTGCCAGCAGCTCCCCGGGGATAGCGGGGGACCCTCTCTACAATGAGCAGTTCTTC. Protein: CASSSPGIAGDPLYNEQFF.